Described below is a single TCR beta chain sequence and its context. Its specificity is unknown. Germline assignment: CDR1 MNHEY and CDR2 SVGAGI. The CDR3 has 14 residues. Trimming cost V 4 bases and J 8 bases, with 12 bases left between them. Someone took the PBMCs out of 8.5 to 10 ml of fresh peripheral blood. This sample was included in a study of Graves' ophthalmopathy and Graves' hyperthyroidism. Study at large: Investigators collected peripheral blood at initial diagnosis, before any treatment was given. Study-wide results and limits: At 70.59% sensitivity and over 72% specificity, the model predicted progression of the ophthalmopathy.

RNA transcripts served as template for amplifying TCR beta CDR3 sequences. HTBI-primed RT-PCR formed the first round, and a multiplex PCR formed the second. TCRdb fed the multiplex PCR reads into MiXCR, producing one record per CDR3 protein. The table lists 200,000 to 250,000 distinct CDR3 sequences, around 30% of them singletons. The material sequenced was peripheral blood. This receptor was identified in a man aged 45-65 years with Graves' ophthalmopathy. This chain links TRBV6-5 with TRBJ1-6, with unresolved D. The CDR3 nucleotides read TGTGCCAGCAGTTCCGACCCCCAGGATTCACCCCTCCACTTT. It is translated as CASSSDPQDSPLHF.